Below are 8 T cell receptor beta chains sequenced from a single sample in a study of blood T cell repertoires in COVID-19. Using immunoSEQ multiplex PCR, the repertoire was profiled, and TCRdb retains in-frame clones only, with some absent. In the table there are about 70,000 clones, more than 80% of which are singletons. Sequencing was performed on peripheral blood. The receptors shown here come from a woman aged 70-85 years with acute or convalescent COVID-19.

The chain recombines TRBV11-3 with TRBJ1-5; D gene unclear. In germline, CDR1 is SGHNT, CDR2 YENEEA. This CDR3 has 12 residues. V shed 1 base and J shed 8 bases, with 6 bases lying between them. CDR3 in DNA: TGTGCCAGCAGCTTAGGTGAGGAGCCCCAGCATTTT. Translating it yields CASSLGEEPQHF.

The chain is built from TRBV1 and TRBJ2-7; TRBD2 was called by the table and not checked on the DNA. TRBV1 is a pseudogene segment. This CDR3 has 16 amino acids. The CDR3 here is CTSSLLALACSYEQYF. In DNA, the CDR3 is TGCACCAGCAGCCTCCTGGCACTAGCGTGTTCCTACGAGCAGTACTTC.

This rearrangement joins TRBV5-1 to TRBJ1-2, with TRBD1 as a possible D gene (6 bases). With 4 bases removed from V and 0 bases from J, the gap between germline ends came to 13 bases. CDR1 is SGHRS and CDR2 is YFSETQ in the germline V gene. This CDR3 is built from 15 residues. As DNA, the CDR3 is TGCGCCAGCAGCAAGGGACAAACTACTAACTATGGCTACACCTTC. The encoded protein is CASSKGQTTNYGYTF.

The V gene is TRBV18, the J gene TRBJ2-3; perhaps TRBD2 as D (6 bases). This CDR3 has 15 amino acids. The germline CDR1 and CDR2 sequences are KGHSH and LQKENI. V was cut by 3 bases and J by 4 bases, with 14 bases left in between. The CDR3 spells CASSPNSGPSDTQYF. CDR3 in DNA: TGTGCCAGCTCACCCAATAGCGGACCCTCAGATACGCAGTATTTT.

The V and J genes are TRBV2 and TRBJ1-2, with no clear D. Trimming cost V 5 bases and J 8 bases, with 9 bases left between them. The CDR3 contains 11 residues. The germline CDR1 and CDR2 sequences are SNHLY and FYNNEI. The CDR3 region has the DNA TGTGCCAGCAGTCGCGACGGGGGCTACACCTTC. Its protein product is CASSRDGGYTF.

This chain links TRBV5-5 with TRBJ1-6; TRBD1 might be the D (5 bases). CDR1 is SGHKS and CDR2 is YYEKEE in the germline V gene (reference sequence). Trimming removed 0 bases from V and 4 bases from J, with 5 bases in between. CDR3 size: 14 residues. The CDR3 is CASSLGQYNSPLHF. For the CDR3, the DNA is TGTGCCAGCAGCTTGGGACAGTATAATTCACCCCTCCACTTT.

This clone was counted a single time. The rearrangement joins TRBV25-1 to TRBJ1-2, with TRBD1 as a possible D gene (6 bases). This CDR3 has 12 amino acids. V lost 6 bases and J lost 9, with 14 bases in between. Germline CDR1 and CDR2: MGHDK and SYGVNS. CDR3 amino acids: CASSVGQRSYTF. For the CDR3, the DNA is TGTGCCAGCAGCGTAGGACAGAGAAGCTACACCTTC.

This chain uses TRBV3-1 (or the pseudogene TRBV3-2) with TRBJ2-7; 11 bases map to TRBD1. The CDR3 is 13 amino acids. CDR1 and CDR2 (germline): LGHDT, YNNKEL (reference sequence). V dropped 5 bases and J dropped 6; count of bases not matched to a gene: 3. CDR3 DNA: TGTGCCAGCAGCTCCGGGACAGGGGGCGAGCAGTACTTC. Its protein is CASSSGTGGEQYF.